This TCR beta chain comes out of a study of Ad26.COV2.S vaccination and SARS-CoV-2 variants. Study-wide background: Participant was drawn from the COV1001 Ad26.COV2.S trial arm. Study-wide results and caveats: Among vaccine recipients, spike-specific TCR breadth exceeded that of placebo recipients.

Indicated treatment: around 19 received Ad26.COV2.S at low or high dose, single or two shots; 5 received placebo; per-sample allocation not given. Sampling was done on day 63 after the first vaccine or placebo injection. A Boston adult aged 18-55 years was the donor. To note about this clone: The antigen remains undetermined.

The CDR3 length is 12 residues. The ends were cut back, 6 bases at V and 5 bases at J, with 10 bases in the middle. CDR1 is MDHEN, CDR2 SYDVKM, per germline. TCRdb's table, derived via immunoSEQ multiplex PCR, lists solely in-frame clones and lacks some. The sample includes around 350,000 clones, approximately 84% seen only once; the top ten take 3.3%. The material sequenced was peripheral blood, taken in a trial of Ad26.COV2.S vaccine versus placebo. V and J are TRBV28 and TRBJ2-5, with D perhaps TRBD1 (6 bases). This sequence was found in a person between 18 and 65 years old who received the Ad26.COV2.S COVID-19 vaccine or a placebo. The CDR3 DNA reads as TGTGCCAGCAGCACAGGGTTCGAGACCCAGTACTTC. Protein product: CASSTGFETQYF.